This TCR beta chain derives from a study of cytomegalovirus exposure and HLA in healthy donors. Study observations and caveats: Researchers had no immune exposure information except CMV serostatus available.

Vbeta (60) and Jbeta (13) primers were used in the PCR. The table came from immunoSEQ multiplex PCR; TCRdb's copy has only in-frame clones and leaves some out. The table has 100,000 to 150,000 clones, roughly 78% seen once. The donors comprised healthy bone marrow donors. The germline V gene encodes CDR1 KGHSH and CDR2 LQKENI. The CDR3 spans 12 residues. V dropped 5 bases and J dropped 5 bases, with 6 bases sitting between them. As to this clone: The target antigen is unknown.

Specimen: PBMCs. This clonotype was sampled from a man aged 35 to 55 in good health and CMV-seronegative. The V and J genes are TRBV18 and TRBJ1-4, with unresolved D. This CDR3 reads CASSTGNEKLFF. In nucleotides, the CDR3 is TGTGCCAGCTCAACGGGGAATGAAAAACTGTTTTTT. The full variable domain, in which reference TRBV18 and TRBJ1-4 provide the parts outside the CDR3, is NAGVMQNPRHLVRRRGQEARLRCSPMKGHSHVYWYRQLPEEGLKFMVYLQKENIIDESGMPKERFSAEFPKEGPSILRIQQVVRGDSAAYFCASSTGNEKLFFGSGTQLSVL.